This TCR beta chain was identified during a study of T-cell reconstitution after alpha-beta-depleted transplantation in children. Library preparation (for TCRbeta) was performed with unique molecular identifiers. TCRdb itself ran the PCR reads through MiXCR, one entry per CDR3 protein. The sample carries approximately 230,000 distinct CDR3 sequences, more than 20% recorded once. Overall study results and limits: Among T cells one year after transplant, newly produced cells accounted for most counts and diversity.

In this sample, this clonotype turned up a few times. Its antigen remains unknown. The CDR3 runs to 15 residues. After removal of 0 bases from V and 3 bases from J, the junction contained 4 bases not matched to a gene. From germline, CDR1 is SGHTA and CDR2 FQGNSA. The specimen was PBMCs, mostly from graft donor cells, collected 360 days after TCRalphabeta/CD19-depleted stem cell transplant. This rearrangement joins TRBV7-2 to TRBJ1-1; 7 nucleotides agree with TRBD1. The sequence came from a female patient aged 2-15 years who had a stem cell transplant for congenital amegakaryocytic thrombocytopenia, so the T cells may come from the graft donor. This CDR3 reads CASSLASGGYTEAFF. Here the CDR3 DNA reads TGTGCCAGCAGCTTAGCTTCAGGGGGTTACACTGAAGCTTTCTTT. Drawing the rest from reference TRBV7-2 and TRBJ1-1, the complete variable domain is GAGVSQSPSNKVTEKGKDVELRCDPISGHTALYWYRQSLGQGLEFLIYFQGNSAPDKSGLPSDRFSAERTGGSVSTLTIQRTQQEDSAVYLCASSLASGGYTEAFFGQGTRLTVV.